The T cell receptor beta chain under discussion was sequenced for a study of identical twins. TCRdb called the 5' RACE reads again in MiXCR, with one record for every CDR3 protein. The table shows around 1.7 million distinct CDR3 sequences, with about 30% occurring only once. Study-wide results and caveats: Abundant beta clonotypes from cord blood bore fewer insertions; memory repertoires lacked this pattern. Out-of-frame TCR alpha sharing in monozygotic twins exceeded recombination model predictions.

Germline assignment: CDR1 MNHNY and CDR2 SVGAGI (reference sequence). The CDR3 spans 15 residues. The trim removed 4 bases at V and 5 bases at J, leaving 7 bases unmatched. With respect to this clonotype: Its antigen remains unknown.

Source material: cord blood. This receptor was identified in a newborn girl in good health. The V and J genes are TRBV6-6 and TRBJ2-7, with 11 bases lining up with TRBD1. CDR3 in DNA: TGTGCCAGCAGTTCCGGGACAGGGGGAACGGACGAGCAGTACTTC. Its translation: CASSSGTGGTDEQYF.